This note documents a single T cell receptor (beta chain) sequence. Many counts were recorded for this clonotype. Its antigen is unknown. No base quality information exists; no much larger clone differs at one position. From the germline V gene (reference sequence), CDR1 is LNHNV and CDR2 is YYDKDF. Measured from the cysteine to the phenylalanine, the CDR3 is 18 residues long. The sequence is cut down to CDR3 DNA, 54 bases in frame from base 1. Trimming removed 3 bases from V and 0 bases from J; the gene matches leave 10 bases unexplained. Sequencing was performed on an Illumina HiSeq 2000. Multiplex PCR amplification was used to build the TCR beta chain libraries. High-throughput sequencing was used to analyze the amplified TCR beta chain products. TCRdb reran the public reads through fastp at Q25 and MiXCR, keeping productive beta chains. Every CDR3 protein is listed once, alongside the most common genes and DNA of its rows. The table for this sample lists approximately 90,000 distinct CDR3 sequences; roughly 29% of them were counted only once. Of the sample, around 8.1% is held by the ten largest clones.

The axillary draining lymph nodes of breast cancer patients were the source of the lymph node samples. The data derive from a study of breast tumors, draining lymph nodes, adjacent tissues listed by TCRdb under 2016. With respect to the entire study: The study compared TCR beta repertoires across tumor, adjacent nontumor tissue and axillary lymph nodes from breast cancer patients. In human breast cancer, the study set out to assess how tumor, surrounding tissue and draining lymph node repertoires relate to one another and whether T cells might be exchanged between them. Overall study outcomes, separate from this receptor: Rather than being directly demonstrated, the conclusion that tumor T cells originate in lymph nodes was presented as consistent with a hypothesis. The similarity between tumor and nontumor tissue repertoires was significantly greater in luminal-like breast cancer than in basal-like breast cancer. Tumor T-cell repertoires showed less diversity than lymph node repertoires and more diversity than nontumor tissue repertoires, and tumor T-cell repertoires showed preferential V and J gene usage. The data were judged consistent with most tumor T cells deriving from the lymph node and then expanding within tumor tissue.

The chain is assembled from TRBV15 and TRBJ1-3, and TRBD1 matches 8 of the central bases. The clonotype originates from a female donor with breast cancer. Some clones in this sample may be carry-over from other donors' samples. Sequenced input: axillary lymph node tissue. Here the CDR3 is given as CATSRAGTGLPSGNTIYF. The DNA sequence is TGTGCCACCAGCAGGGCCGGGACAGGTCTTCCCTCTGGAAACACCATATATTTT.